This TCR beta chain was identified in a study of blood T cell repertoires in COVID-19. Assay: immunoSEQ multiplex PCR; the TCRdb copy retains only in-frame clones and omits some. The table shows around 430,000 clones, with 70% to 90% occurring only once. This TCR came from a woman between 45 and 65 years old with COVID-19, enrolled during active disease. What was sequenced was peripheral blood.

In DNA form, the CDR3 reads TGTGCCACCCTGGACAGGGGGGACTATGGCTACACCTTC. Amino acid sequence: CATLDRGDYGYTF. This sequence joins TRBV6-5 and TRBJ1-2, with 10 positions matching TRBD1. The junction had 5 bases not matched to a gene; V was cut back by 10 bases and J by 3 bases. Germline loops: CDR1 MNHEY, CDR2 SVGAGI. CDR3 size: 13 residues.